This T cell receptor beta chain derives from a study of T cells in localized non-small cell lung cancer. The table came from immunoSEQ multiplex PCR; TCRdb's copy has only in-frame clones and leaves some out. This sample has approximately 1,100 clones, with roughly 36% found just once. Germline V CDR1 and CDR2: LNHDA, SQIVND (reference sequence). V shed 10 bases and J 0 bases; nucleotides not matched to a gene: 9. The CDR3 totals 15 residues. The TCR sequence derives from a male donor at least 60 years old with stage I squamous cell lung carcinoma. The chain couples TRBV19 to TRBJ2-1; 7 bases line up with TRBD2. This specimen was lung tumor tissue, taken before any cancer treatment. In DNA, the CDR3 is TGTGCCACCGAGAACCGGGGGGTCTCCTACAATGAGCAGTTCTTC. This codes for CATENRGVSYNEQFF.